This paragraph covers one TCR beta chain sequence. Without sorting, samples used about 90 million PBMCs for genomic DNA. V was trimmed by 0 bases and J by 7 bases, leaving 17 bases between them. The CDR3 is 16 amino acids. Germline CDR1 SGHRS, CDR2 YFSETQ. An even split of each subset's genomic DNA across several immunoSEQ plates was performed. Repertoires were generated with immunoSEQ multiplex PCR, while TCRdb's copy carries only in-frame clones and drops some. The sample contains around 510,000 clones, around 78% of which appear only once. These data originate in a study of shared clonotypes between healthy human individuals.

This chain connects TRBV5-1 to TRBJ2-1; tentative D call: TRBD2 (6 bases). This TCR was recovered from a middle-aged woman in good health. Some clones in this sample may be carry-over from other donors' samples. The specimen was PBMCs. CDR3 DNA sequence: TGCGCCAGCAGCTTGGCTCCTGCGGGACGGAGTAATGAGCAGTTCTTC. This translates into CASSLAPAGRSNEQFF.